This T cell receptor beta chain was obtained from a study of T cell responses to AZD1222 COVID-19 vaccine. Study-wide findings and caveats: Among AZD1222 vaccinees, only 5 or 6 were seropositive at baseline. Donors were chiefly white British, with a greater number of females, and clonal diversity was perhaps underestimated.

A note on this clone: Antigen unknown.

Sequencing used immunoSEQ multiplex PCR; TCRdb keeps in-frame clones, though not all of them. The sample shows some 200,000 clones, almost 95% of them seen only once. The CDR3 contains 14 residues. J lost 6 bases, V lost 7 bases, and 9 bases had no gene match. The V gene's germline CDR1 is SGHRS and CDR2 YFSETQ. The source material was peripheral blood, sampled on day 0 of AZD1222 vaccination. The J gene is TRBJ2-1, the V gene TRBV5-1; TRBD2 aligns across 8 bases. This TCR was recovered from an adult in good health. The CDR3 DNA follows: TGCGCCAGCGGACTCAATAGCGGGGCCAATGAGCAGTTCTTC. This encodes CASGLNSGANEQFF.